Following are 9 T cell receptor beta chains from one sample sequenced in a study of blood T cell repertoires in COVID-19. The data were produced by immunoSEQ multiplex PCR, yet TCRdb's version contains in-frame clones alone and is incomplete. The sample yields about 55,000 clones, 70% to 90% seen once. Sequences were obtained from peripheral blood. Source of these receptors: a man aged 70-80 years with acute or convalescent COVID-19.

This clone was observed a single time. The chain carries TRBV7-2 and TRBJ2-7, with TRBD2 as a possible D gene (6 bases). CDR3 size: 15 residues. The V end was cut by 1 base, the J end by 3 bases, with 13 bases between. Per the germline V gene, CDR1 is SGHTA and CDR2 is FQGNSA. In nucleotides, the CDR3 is TGTGCCAGCAGCTTAGTAGGTAGCGGACTCTACGAGCAGTACTTC. It specifies CASSLVGSGLYEQYF.

The chain has TRBV2 and TRBJ2-5; perhaps TRBD2 as D (6 bases). The ends were cut back, 4 bases at V and 5 bases at J, with 14 bases in the middle. Germline-derived CDR1 and CDR2 are SNHLY and FYNNEI. This CDR3 contains 14 residues. The CDR3 region has the DNA TGTGCCAGCAGTGTTCAGGGACTGGGGGAGACCCAGTACTTC. This codes for CASSVQGLGETQYF.

DNA for the CDR3: TGTGCCAGTAGTATAGACAACTGGACAGCAAGAAACACCATATATTTT. It is translated as CASSIDNWTARNTIYF. The chain carries TRBV19 and TRBJ1-3, with D perhaps matching TRBD1 (6 bases). Germline CDR1 and CDR2: LNHDA and SQIVND (reference sequence). Trimming removed 0 bases at V and 5 bases at J, with 14 bases between. The CDR3 contains 16 residues.

J is TRBJ2-3 and V is TRBV10-3, with TRBD2 matching over 10 bases. After removal of 5 bases from V and 1 base from J, the junction contained 6 bases not matched to a gene. This CDR3 spans 16 amino acids. The V gene's germline CDR1 is ENHRY and CDR2 SYGVKD. The CDR3 here is CAISNPGTSGTDTQYF. DNA for the CDR3: TGTGCCATCAGTAATCCCGGGACTAGCGGCACAGATACGCAGTATTTT.

The CDR3 protein is CASSLAGIDTQYF. DNA for the CDR3: TGTGCCAGCAGCTTGGCGGGGATAGATACGCAGTATTTT. The rearrangement links TRBV5-4 to TRBJ2-3, with D maybe TRBD2 (5 bases). The germline V gene has CDR1 SGHNT and CDR2 YYREEE (reference sequence). V was shortened by 0 bases and J by 5 bases, with 7 bases between the two germline ends. There are 13 residues in the CDR3.

DNA of the CDR3: TGTGCCAGCAGTTTCGGGTGGGTTGGCTACACCTTC. Amino acids: CASSFGWVGYTF. The chain joins TRBV12-3 or TRBV12-4 to TRBJ1-2; D remains unclear. The CDR3 is 12 residues long. V lost 3 bases and J lost 7, with 9 bases in between.

The V and J genes are TRBV7-6 and TRBJ2-7, with a weak D call TRBD2 (6 bases). V lost 3 bases to trimming and J lost 4 bases, with 13 bases between them. This CDR3 is 14 amino acids long. Germline CDR1 SGHVS, CDR2 FNYEAQ. CDR3 residues: CASSFGGIQYEQYF. CDR3 nucleotides: TGTGCCAGCAGCTTTGGCGGGATCCAGTACGAGCAGTACTTC.

The chain employs TRBV9 and TRBJ1-2, with TRBD1 identical over 11 bases. CDR3 length: 18 residues. V lost 0 bases to trimming and J lost 7 bases; unmatched junction nucleotides: 14. CDR1 SGDLS and CDR2 YYNGEE come from the germline V gene. The CDR3 bases are TGTGCCAGCAGCGTAGAGGGGAAAGGACAGGGGGCCCTCGGTGGCTACACCTTC. It codes for CASSVEGKGQGALGGYTF.

This clone came up once. The rearrangement joins TRBV7-2 to TRBJ2-7; TRBD1 matches at 9 bases. Germline CDR1 is SGHTA and CDR2 is FQGNSA. This CDR3 spans 16 amino acids. V was clipped by 0 bases and J by 4 bases; unmatched bases: 7. The CDR3 is CASSLAVGQGFYEQYF. CDR3 DNA sequence: TGTGCCAGCAGCTTAGCCGTTGGACAGGGGTTTTACGAGCAGTACTTC.